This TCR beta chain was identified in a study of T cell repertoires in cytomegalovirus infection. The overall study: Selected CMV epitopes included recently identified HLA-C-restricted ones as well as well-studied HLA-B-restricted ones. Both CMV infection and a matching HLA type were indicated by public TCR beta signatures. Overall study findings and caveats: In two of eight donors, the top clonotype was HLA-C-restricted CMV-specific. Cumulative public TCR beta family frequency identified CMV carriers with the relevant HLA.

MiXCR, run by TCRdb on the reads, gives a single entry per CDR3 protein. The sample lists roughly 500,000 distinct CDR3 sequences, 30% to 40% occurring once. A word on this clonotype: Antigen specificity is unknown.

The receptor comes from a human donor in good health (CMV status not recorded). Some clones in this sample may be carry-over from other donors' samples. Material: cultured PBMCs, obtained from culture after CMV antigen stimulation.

The CDR3, as DNA: TGTGCCAGCAGCGGCTGGACTAGCGGGAGGGCTCATGAGACCCAGTACTTC. Translation gives CASSGWTSGRAHETQYF. V gene TRBV5-4 combines with J gene TRBJ2-5, with 15 bases matching TRBD2. CDR1 and CDR2 (germline): SGHNT, YYREEE (reference sequence). Trimming cost V 4 bases and J 5 bases; bases outside gene matches: 9. The CDR3 loop spans 17 amino acids.